This T cell receptor (beta chain) was sequenced during a study of cytomegalovirus exposure and HLA in healthy donors. In the PCR, 60 Vbeta and 13 Jbeta primers were used. Data came from immunoSEQ multiplex PCR; TCRdb stores just in-frame clones and leaves some out. The profile shows 170,000 or so clones, around 83% of them singletons. Study results and caveats: Some V segments could not be told apart, so they were left out, TRBV6-2 and TRBV6-3 among them. HLA-A and HLA-B allele assignments for most subjects were reportedly predicted accurately using TCR beta sequences. Sequencing had likely introduced a cluster of highly shared sequence variants as an artifact.

A word on this clone: Its antigen remains unknown.

Germline V gene sequence: CDR1 SGHRS, CDR2 YFSETQ. J lost 0 bases, V lost 4 bases, and 9 bases had no gene match. This CDR3 comprises 16 residues. The clonotype was recovered from a man aged 45-65 years in good health and CMV-seronegative. Sequences were obtained from PBMCs. The chain uses TRBV5-1 and TRBJ2-7; 8 nucleotides agree with TRBD2. CDR3 DNA sequence: TGCGCCAGCAGCAGCAACTCGGGGGGGGGCTCCTACGAGCAGTACTTC. It codes for CASSSNSGGGSYEQYF.